This TCR beta chain emerged from a study of blood T cell repertoires in COVID-19. As for the study in general: From the United States, Italy and Spain came samples of acute and convalescent COVID-19. Sources were T cells, B-cell-depleted T cells, or PBMCs; the material itself was cDNA or gDNA.

Per the original data handling: From reference gene primer amplification, estimates of nucleated cell counts were derived. The data were produced by immunoSEQ multiplex PCR, yet TCRdb's version contains in-frame clones alone and is incomplete. V and J calls and clone size are those listed in that table; D and trimming were worked out from the DNA. The repertoire holds under 150,000 clones, around 80% seen once, with under 2.5% in the top ten. V trimming: 5 bases; J trimming: 3 bases; junction bases outside the gene matches: 5. The CDR3 is 15 amino acids. The V gene's germline CDR1 is LNHNV and CDR2 YYDKDF (reference sequence).

The chain recombines TRBV15 with TRBJ1-5, with 9 bases matching TRBD1. The specimen was peripheral blood. The TCR comes from a man between 65 and 85 years old with acute or convalescent COVID-19. The CDR3 nucleotides read TGTGCCACCAGCGGCGACAGGGGGGACAATCAGCCCCAGCATTTT. It is translated as CATSGDRGDNQPQHF. Full variable domain (missing parts from reference TRBV15 and TRBJ1-5): DAMVIQNPRYQVTQFGKPVTLSCSQTLNHNVMYWYQQKSSQAPKLLFHYYDKDFNNEADTPDNFQSRRPNTSFCFLDIRSPGLGDTAMYLCATSGDRGDNQPQHFGDGTRLSIL.